The source of this T cell receptor beta chain is a study of T cell repertoires in cytomegalovirus infection. In TCRdb, the reads were re-called with MiXCR into one record per CDR3 protein. Among over 100,000 distinct CDR3 sequences listed, about 30% were seen once. The CDR3 runs to 13 residues. V was cut by 5 bases and J by 8 bases, with 15 bases left in between. Germline CDR1 LNHDA, CDR2 SQIVND (reference sequence). A word on this clonotype: Its antigen is not identified.

V gene TRBV19 combines with J gene TRBJ1-2; weak D call: TRBD1 (6 bases). This specimen was CD8+ T cells from cultured PBMCs, taken from culture after CMV antigen stimulation. This receptor was taken from a human donor in good health (CMV status not recorded). Some clones in this sample may be carry-over from other donors' samples. The chain's CDR3 is CASSLGDIRGYTF. CDR3 in DNA: TGTGCCAGTAGTTTAGGGGACATCAGAGGCTACACCTTC.